This TCR beta chain was retrieved from a study of OX40 agonist ivuxolimab in advanced cancers. About the study: Ivuxolimab was delivered to patients intravenously every 2 weeks at doses spanning 0.01 to 10 mg/kg. Age averaged 60 years (range about 20 to 80), and about 86% were male.

The V gene's germline CDR1 is SGHTA and CDR2 FQGNSA. Germline trimming cut 1 base from V and 3 bases from J; bases unmatched to any gene: 6. There are 16 residues in the CDR3. Using immunoSEQ multiplex PCR, the repertoire was profiled, and TCRdb retains in-frame clones only, with some absent. The sample lists roughly 36,000 clones, approximately 89% seen once, with 9.1% in the top ten. This clone was observed a handful of times. The sample here was CD4+ or CD8+ T cells sorted from blood, taken in a trial of the OX40 agonist ivuxolimab. This chain uses TRBV7-2 with TRBJ2-3, with 8 bases lining up with TRBD1. The clonotype comes from an adult with an advanced solid tumor such as melanoma, head and neck, liver or kidney cancer. CDR3 in DNA: TGTGCCAGCAGCTTAGGGGGGACAGGAGGAACAGATACGCAGTATTTT. Translating gives CASSLGGTGGTDTQYF.